The TCR beta chain described here comes from a study of early T cells in non-severe SARS-CoV-2 infection. In the study overall: Chains stayed unpaired after sequencing of bulk RNA from unsorted whole blood.

The CDR3 is 13 residues long. The germline V gene encodes CDR1 SGHTA and CDR2 FQGNSA. The trim removed 3 bases at V and 6 bases at J, leaving 2 bases unmatched. Individual cDNA molecules were tagged with unique molecular identifiers, the study reported. MiXCR was run by TCRdb on the 5' RACE reads, yielding one entry per CDR3 protein. The table includes tens of thousands of distinct CDR3 sequences, 5% to 6.5% detected once. A word on this clonotype: Antigen: not known.

Study outcomes and limitations: Matching with VDJdb favored anti-spike CD8 responses (missing private and CD4 specificities).

The clonotype was recovered from an adult who was a healthcare worker with PCR-confirmed SARS-CoV-2 infection or an uninfected control (not recorded which). The V call is TRBV7-2, the J call TRBJ2-1; 7 bases map to TRBD1. Sequenced sample: whole blood. CDR3 amino acids: CASSFDRANEQFF. The CDR3 nucleotides are TGTGCCAGCAGCTTCGACAGGGCCAATGAGCAGTTCTTC.